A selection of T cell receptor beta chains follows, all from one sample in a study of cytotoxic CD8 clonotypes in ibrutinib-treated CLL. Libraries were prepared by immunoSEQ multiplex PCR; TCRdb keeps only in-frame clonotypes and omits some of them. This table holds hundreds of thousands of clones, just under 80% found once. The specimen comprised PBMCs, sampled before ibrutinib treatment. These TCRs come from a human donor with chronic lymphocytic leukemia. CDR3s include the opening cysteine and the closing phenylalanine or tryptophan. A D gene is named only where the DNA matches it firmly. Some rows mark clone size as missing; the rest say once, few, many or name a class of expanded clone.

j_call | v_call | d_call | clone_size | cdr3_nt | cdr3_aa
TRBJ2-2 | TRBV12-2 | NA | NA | TGTGCAAGTCGCTTAGCGCGGTCTAGCGGGAGTTCTCATCCCGGGGAGCTGTTTTTT | CASRLARSSGSSHPGELFF
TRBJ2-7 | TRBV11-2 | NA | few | TGTGCCAGCAGCTTAGTCCTCACTTTGTCCGAGCAGTACTTC | CASSLVLTLSEQYF
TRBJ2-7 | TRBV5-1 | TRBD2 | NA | TGCGCCAGCAGCCTGAAGGTGGGACGGGGGGACCACGAGCAGTACTTC | CASSLKVGRGDHEQYF
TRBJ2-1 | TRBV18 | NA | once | TGTGCCAGCTCACCGGGGCAGTATGAGCAGTTCTTC | CASSPGQYEQFF
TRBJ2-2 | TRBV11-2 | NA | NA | TGTGCCAGCAGCTTAGTAACTATTGGAACCGGGGAGCTGTTTTTT | CASSLVTIGTGELFF
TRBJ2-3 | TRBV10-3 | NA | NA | TGTGCCATCAGCCAAAAAGATACGCAGTATTTT | CAISQKDTQYF
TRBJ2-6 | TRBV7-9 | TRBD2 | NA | TGTGCCAGCAGCTCCACCGGGACTAGCGGGAGACAGGCCAACGTCCTGACTTTC | CASSSTGTSGRQANVLTF
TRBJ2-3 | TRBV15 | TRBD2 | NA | TGTGCCACCAGCAGAGATATGACTAGCGGTAGCACAGATACGCAGTATTTT | CATSRDMTSGSTDTQYF
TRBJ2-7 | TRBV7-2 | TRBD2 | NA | TGTGCCAGCAGAACGACGCCTAGCGGGATGGGTGAGCAGTACTTC | CASRTTPSGMGEQYF
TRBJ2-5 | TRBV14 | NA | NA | TGTGCCAGCAGCCAAGTCTGGGAGACCCAGTACTTC | CASSQVWETQYF
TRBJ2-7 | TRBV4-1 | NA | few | TGCGCCAGCAGTCCGGTCCGGACATTGCCCTACGAGCAGTACTTC | CASSPVRTLPYEQYF